Below, one T cell receptor beta chain is given with its context. What it binds is not known. By quantitative 5'-RACE with molecular barcodes, the TCR beta libraries were made. Via MiXCR, TCRdb re-called the 5' RACE reads, giving one row per CDR3 protein. The sample contains 450,000 or so distinct CDR3 sequences, roughly a quarter of which appear only once. The germline V gene has CDR1 SGHRS and CDR2 YFSETQ. The length of the CDR3 is 14 residues. Trimming cost V 0 bases and J 9 bases, with 13 bases left between them. This sample was taken from a study of CD8 T cells in ankylosing spondylitis. Study conclusions and caveats: Reported data indicate significant enrichment of disease-linked clones within matched ankylosing spondylitis synovial fluid. Clones linked with disease were CD8+ and fairly uncommon in the peripheral blood. It appeared that ankylosing spondylitis blood was characterized by a TCR beta motif of eight highly homologous variants. In reactive arthritis synovial fluid and blood, some motif variants had been reported before.

The TCR comes from a male donor with ankylosing spondylitis. Sequenced sample: blood, either unsorted or a sorted T cell fraction (not recorded which). The gene calls are TRBV5-1 and TRBJ2-1; D remains ambiguous. CDR3 DNA: TGCGCCAGCAGCTTGGGTTTATGGGGTTCTGAGCAGTTCTTC. This sequence encodes CASSLGLWGSEQFF.